The T cell receptor beta chain under discussion was sequenced for a study of CD8+CD57+ T cells in acquired aplastic anemia. Both TCR beta VDJ combination and CDR3 sequence profiling were carried out. Genomic DNA was the template for this profiling. TCRdb re-derived calls from the reads in MiXCR, one entry per CDR3 protein. The table lists 95,000 to 120,000 distinct CDR3 sequences, 40% to 65% of them singletons, with around a third in the top ten. This clonotype was counted between two and nine times. Mismatch with germline at one junction end may stem from a read error. The sample consisted of sorted CD4+, CD8+, or CD8+CD57+ T cells (not recorded which) from PBMCs. The origin of this receptor is a human donor in good health, serving as a control.

The CDR3 nucleotides are TGTGCCAGCAGTTTGTCCAGGGCGGGTCAGCCCCAGCATTTT. It specifies CASSLSRAGQPQHF. This chain connects TRBV10-3 to TRBJ1-5; possibly TRBD1 for D (5 bases). This CDR3 comprises 14 residues. Germline loops: CDR1 ENHRY, CDR2 SYGVKD.